The T cell receptor beta chain described here comes from a study of a mutant IDH1 vaccine in newly diagnosed glioma. Study context: Sex among treated patients split 62.5% male, roughly 38% female; mean age was roughly 40 years. Most patients had received both radiotherapy and temozolomide, the prior options being radiotherapy, temozolomide, or both. Findings and caveats of the study: Patients showed vaccine-induced immune responses at a rate of more than 80%.

Time point of the sample: baseline, week 1 (first vaccination visit). Treatment specified: pre-vaccination baseline after standard-of-care therapy. The donors had new WHO grade 3 or 4 astrocytomas; these were IDH1-mutant and ATRX-lost. Unmatched junction bases numbered 7, after V lost 6 bases and J lost 4 bases. This CDR3 spans 15 amino acids. In germline, CDR1 is MNHNS, CDR2 SASEGT. Notes on this clone: Antigen unknown.

Repertoires were generated with immunoSEQ multiplex PCR, while TCRdb's copy carries only in-frame clones and drops some. The profile covers some 68,000 clones, with 79% appearing a single time and approximately 8% taken by the ten largest. The gene calls are TRBV6-1 and TRBJ2-7, with TRBD1 matching 12 bases. The source is a man over 45 with glioma. Sequencing used PBMCs, obtained from a glioma patient treated with radiotherapy, temozolomide or both. CDR3 amino acids: CASRGDRGRIYEQYF. CDR3 DNA: TGTGCCAGCAGGGGGGACAGGGGGCGGATTTACGAGCAGTACTTC.